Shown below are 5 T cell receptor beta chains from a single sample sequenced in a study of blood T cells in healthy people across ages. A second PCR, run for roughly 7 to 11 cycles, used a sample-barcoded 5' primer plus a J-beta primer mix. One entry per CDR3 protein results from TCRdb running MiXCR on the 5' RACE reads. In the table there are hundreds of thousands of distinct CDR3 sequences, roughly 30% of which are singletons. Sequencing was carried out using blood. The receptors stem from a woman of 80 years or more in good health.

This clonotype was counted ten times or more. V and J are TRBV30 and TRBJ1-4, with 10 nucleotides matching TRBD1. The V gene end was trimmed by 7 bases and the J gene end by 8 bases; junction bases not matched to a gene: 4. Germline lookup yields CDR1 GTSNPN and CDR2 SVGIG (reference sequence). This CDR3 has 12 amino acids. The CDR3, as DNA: TGTGCCTTGGACAGGGGGAGAGAAAAACTGTTTTTT. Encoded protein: CALDRGREKLFF.

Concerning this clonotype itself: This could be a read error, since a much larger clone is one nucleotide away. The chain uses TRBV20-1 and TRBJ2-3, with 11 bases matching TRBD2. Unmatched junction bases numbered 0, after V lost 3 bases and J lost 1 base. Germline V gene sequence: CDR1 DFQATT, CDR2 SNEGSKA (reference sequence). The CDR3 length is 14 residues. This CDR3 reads CSARGLAGTDTQYF. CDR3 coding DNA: TGCAGTGCTAGGGGACTAGCGGGCACAGATACGCAGTATTTT.

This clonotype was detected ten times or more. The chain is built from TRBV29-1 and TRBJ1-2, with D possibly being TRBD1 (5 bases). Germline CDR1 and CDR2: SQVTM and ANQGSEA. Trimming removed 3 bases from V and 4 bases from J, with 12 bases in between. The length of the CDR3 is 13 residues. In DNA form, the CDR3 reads TGCAGCGTTGAGGGGGGGGTCGTCTATGGCTACACCTTC. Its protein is CSVEGGVVYGYTF. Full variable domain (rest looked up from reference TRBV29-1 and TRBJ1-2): SAVISQKPSRDICQRGTSLTIQCQVDSQVTMMFWYRQQPGQSLTLIATANQGSEATYESGFVIDKFPISRPNLTFSTLTVSNMSPEDSSIYLCSVEGGVVYGYTFGSGTRLTVV.

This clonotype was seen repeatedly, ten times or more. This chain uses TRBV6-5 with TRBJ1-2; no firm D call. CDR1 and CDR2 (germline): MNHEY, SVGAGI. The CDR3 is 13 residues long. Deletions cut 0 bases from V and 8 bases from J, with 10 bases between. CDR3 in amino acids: CASSYSSLGGYTF. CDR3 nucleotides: TGTGCCAGCAGTTACTCGAGTTTAGGAGGCTACACCTTC.

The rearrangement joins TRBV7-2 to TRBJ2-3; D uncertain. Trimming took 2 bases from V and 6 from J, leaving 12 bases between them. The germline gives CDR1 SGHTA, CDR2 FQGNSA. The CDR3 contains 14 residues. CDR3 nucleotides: TGTGCCAGCAGCTTATTTGGCCCGGTGGATACGCAGTATTTT. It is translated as CASSLFGPVDTQYF.